This is a list of T cell receptor beta chains from one sample in a study of human T cells and chemical hapten exposure. One entry per CDR3 protein, called by TCRdb with MiXCR from the RACE reads. The top ten hold 7.5% to 8.5% of the sample, which has some 340,000 distinct CDR3 sequences, around 7% seen once. The material was whole blood, obtained in connection with sensitization to the hapten diphenylcyclopropenone (DPC). All receptors come from a woman under 30 with alopecia areata. Some clones in this sample may be carry-over from other donors' samples. Both conserved end residues are part of each CDR3. A D gene is named only where the DNA matches it firmly. Clone size is not always given. Where it is, it says once, few, many or a class for expanded clones.

CDR3 length: 14
clone size: many
V gene: TRBV11-2
J gene: TRBJ2-3
D gene: NA
CDR3 protein: CASSLWRFTDTQYF
CDR3 DNA: TGTGCCAGCAGCTTGTGGAGGTTCACAGATACGCAGTATTTT

CDR3 length: 16
clone size: NA
V gene: TRBV2
J gene: TRBJ1-5
D gene: NA
CDR3 protein: CASSEGGHSSNQPQHF
CDR3 DNA: TGTGCCAGCAGTGAAGGGGGCCACAGTAGCAATCAGCCCCAGCATTTT

CDR3 length: 14
clone size: NA
V gene: TRBV19
J gene: TRBJ1-2
D gene: TRBD1
CDR3 protein: CASSPPGQAYGYTF
CDR3 DNA: TGTGCCAGTAGTCCCCCAGGACAGGCTTATGGCTACACCTTC

CDR3 length: 15
clone size: many
V gene: TRBV4-2
J gene: TRBJ2-2
D gene: NA
CDR3 protein: CASSERGAYTGELFF
CDR3 DNA: TGTGCCAGCAGCGAACGGGGGGCTTACACCGGGGAGCTGTTTTTT

CDR3 length: 12
clone size: few
V gene: TRBV9
J gene: TRBJ1-1
D gene: TRBD1
CDR3 protein: CASSGIQGQAFF
CDR3 DNA: TGTGCCAGCAGCGGGATACAGGGGCAAGCTTTCTTT

CDR3 length: 13
clone size: many
V gene: TRBV27
J gene: TRBJ2-1
D gene: NA
CDR3 protein: CASRGDGYNEQFF
CDR3 DNA: TGTGCCAGTAGAGGGGACGGCTACAATGAGCAGTTCTTC

CDR3 length: 13
clone size: few
V gene: TRBV12-3/TRBV12-4
J gene: TRBJ2-6
D gene: NA
CDR3 protein: CASTLPGANVLTF
CDR3 DNA: TGTGCCAGCACCCTACCTGGGGCCAACGTCCTGACTTTC

CDR3 length: 16
clone size: NA
V gene: TRBV7-6
J gene: TRBJ2-5
D gene: TRBD2
CDR3 protein: CASSSGLAGGRKTQYF
CDR3 DNA: TGTGCCAGCAGCTCCGGACTAGCGGGGGGGAGGAAGACCCAGTACTTC

CDR3 length: 16
clone size: few
V gene: TRBV7-8
J gene: TRBJ1-4
D gene: TRBD1
CDR3 protein: CASSAYRGRANEKLFF
CDR3 DNA: TGTGCCAGCAGCGCCTACAGGGGTCGGGCTAATGAAAAACTGTTTTTT

CDR3 length: 13
clone size: NA
V gene: TRBV11-2
J gene: TRBJ1-5
D gene: NA
CDR3 protein: CASSLEVSQPQHF
CDR3 DNA: TGTGCCAGCAGCTTAGAGGTTTCCCAGCCCCAGCATTTT

CDR3 length: 15
clone size: many
V gene: TRBV6-6
J gene: TRBJ2-3
D gene: NA
CDR3 protein: CASSSGVGGTDTQYF
CDR3 DNA: TGTGCCAGCTCCTCGGGGGTGGGAGGCACAGATACGCAGTATTTT

CDR3 length: 14
clone size: many
V gene: TRBV3-1
J gene: TRBJ2-2
D gene: NA
CDR3 protein: CASSQLYNTGELFF
CDR3 DNA: TGTGCCAGCAGCCAACTCTACAACACCGGGGAGCTGTTTTTT

CDR3 length: 13
clone size: NA
V gene: TRBV20-1
J gene: TRBJ1-1
D gene: NA
CDR3 protein: CSAVVPDGPEAFF
CDR3 DNA: TGCAGTGCTGTCGTCCCGGACGGTCCTGAAGCTTTCTTT

CDR3 length: 15
clone size: many
V gene: TRBV6-5
J gene: TRBJ2-7
D gene: NA
CDR3 protein: CASSLRGQPGYEQYF
CDR3 DNA: TGTGCCAGCAGTCTCAGAGGGCAGCCTGGCTACGAGCAGTACTTC

CDR3 length: 14
clone size: many
V gene: TRBV6-2/TRBV6-3
J gene: TRBJ2-1
D gene: NA
CDR3 protein: CASSQRTHHNEQFF
CDR3 DNA: TGTGCCAGCAGCCAGCGGACCCACCACAATGAGCAGTTCTTC

CDR3 length: 17
clone size: few
V gene: TRBV6-5
J gene: TRBJ2-2
D gene: TRBD2
CDR3 protein: CASSYTAGGSNTGELFF
CDR3 DNA: TGTGCCAGCAGCTACACGGCGGGGGGATCGAACACCGGGGAGCTGTTTTTT

CDR3 length: 14
clone size: few
V gene: TRBV15
J gene: TRBJ2-1
D gene: TRBD1
CDR3 protein: CATGTGTGRDEQFF
CDR3 DNA: TGTGCCACCGGGACCGGGACAGGGAGAGATGAGCAGTTCTTC

CDR3 length: 12
clone size: NA
V gene: TRBV11-1
J gene: TRBJ1-1
D gene: TRBD1
CDR3 protein: CASSWGTAEAFF
CDR3 DNA: TGTGCCAGCAGCTGGGGGACAGCTGAAGCTTTCTTT

CDR3 length: 13
clone size: few
V gene: TRBV6-2/TRBV6-3
J gene: TRBJ2-4
D gene: NA
CDR3 protein: CASPEEGLDIQYF
CDR3 DNA: TGTGCCAGCCCAGAAGAAGGCCTGGACATTCAGTACTTC

CDR3 length: 13
clone size: few
V gene: TRBV7-8
J gene: TRBJ1-1
D gene: NA
CDR3 protein: CASSFQARQAAFF
CDR3 DNA: TGTGCCAGCAGCTTTCAAGCGAGACAAGCGGCTTTCTTT

CDR3 length: 15
clone size: NA
V gene: TRBV19
J gene: TRBJ1-5
D gene: NA
CDR3 protein: CASSDSPSGNQPQHF
CDR3 DNA: TGTGCCAGTAGCGACAGTCCCTCGGGCAATCAGCCCCAGCATTTT